The source of this T cell receptor beta chain is a study of cytomegalovirus exposure and HLA in healthy donors. Primers included in the PCR were 60 Vbeta and 13 Jbeta primers. Generated by immunoSEQ multiplex PCR, the TCRdb table keeps only in-frame clones and is missing some. The sample lists 110,000 to 150,000 clones, 80% occurring once. The CDR3 sequence is 15 residues long. CDR1 and CDR2 from the germline V gene are SGHRS and YFSETQ. The V and J ends lost 0 bases and 6 bases, in that order; junction bases with no gene match: 5. The sample taken for sequencing was PBMCs. The gene calls are TRBV5-1 and TRBJ2-2; 7 positions agree with TRBD1. The sequence was obtained from a man aged 40-50 years in good health and CMV-seronegative. The CDR3 loop is CASSLEQGMSGELFF. CDR3 DNA: TGCGCCAGCAGCTTGGAACAGGGGATGTCCGGGGAGCTGTTTTTT. The variable domain in full, with the rest retrieved from reference TRBV5-1 and TRBJ2-2, is KAGVTQTPRYLIKTRGQQVTLSCSPISGHRSVSWYQQTPGQGLQFLFEYFSETQRNKGNFPGRFSGRQFSNSRSEMNVSTLELGDSALYLCASSLEQGMSGELFFGEGSRLTVL.